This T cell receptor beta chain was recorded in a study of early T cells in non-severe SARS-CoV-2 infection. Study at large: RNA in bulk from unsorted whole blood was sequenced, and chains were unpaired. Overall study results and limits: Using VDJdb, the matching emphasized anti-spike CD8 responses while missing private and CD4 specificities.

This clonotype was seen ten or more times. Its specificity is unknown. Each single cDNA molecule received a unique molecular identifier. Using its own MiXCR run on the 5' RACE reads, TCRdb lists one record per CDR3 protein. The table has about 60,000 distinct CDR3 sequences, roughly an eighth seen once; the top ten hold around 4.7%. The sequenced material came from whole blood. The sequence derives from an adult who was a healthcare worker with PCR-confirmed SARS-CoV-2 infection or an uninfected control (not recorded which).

DNA for the CDR3: TGCAGCGCCCGAGGAGGGGATGCGGACGAGCAGTACTTC. It yields the protein CSARGGDADEQYF. This rearrangement joins TRBV29-1 to TRBJ2-7, with D possibly matching TRBD2 (6 bases). V dropped 7 bases and J dropped 5 bases, with 18 bases sitting between them. The germline gives CDR1 SQVTM, CDR2 ANQGSEA. The length of the CDR3 is 13 residues.